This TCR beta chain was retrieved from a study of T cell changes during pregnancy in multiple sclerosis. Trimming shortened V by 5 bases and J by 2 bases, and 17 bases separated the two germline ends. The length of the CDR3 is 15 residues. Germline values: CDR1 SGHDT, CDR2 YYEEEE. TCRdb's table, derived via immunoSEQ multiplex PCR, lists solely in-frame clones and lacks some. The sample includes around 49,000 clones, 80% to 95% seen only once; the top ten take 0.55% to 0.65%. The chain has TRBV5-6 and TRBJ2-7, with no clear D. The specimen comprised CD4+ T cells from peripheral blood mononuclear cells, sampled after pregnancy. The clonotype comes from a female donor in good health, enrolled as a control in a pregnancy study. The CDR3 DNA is TGTGCCAGCAGTCCGTCCCCGGTCCTAACCTACGAGCAGTACTTC. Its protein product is CASSPSPVLTYEQYF.